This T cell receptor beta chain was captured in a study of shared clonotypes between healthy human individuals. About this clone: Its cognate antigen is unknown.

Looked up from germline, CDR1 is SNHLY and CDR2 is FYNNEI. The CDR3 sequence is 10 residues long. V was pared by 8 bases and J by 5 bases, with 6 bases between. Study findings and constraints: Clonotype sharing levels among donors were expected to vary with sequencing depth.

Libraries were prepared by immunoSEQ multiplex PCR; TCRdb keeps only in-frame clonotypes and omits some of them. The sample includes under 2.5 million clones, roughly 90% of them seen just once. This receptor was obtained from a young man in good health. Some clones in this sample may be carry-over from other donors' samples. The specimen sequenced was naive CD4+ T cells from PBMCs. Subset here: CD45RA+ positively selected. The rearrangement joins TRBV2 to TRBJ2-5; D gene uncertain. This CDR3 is CASSKETQYF. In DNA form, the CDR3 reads TGTGCCAGCTCAAAGGAGACCCAGTACTTC.